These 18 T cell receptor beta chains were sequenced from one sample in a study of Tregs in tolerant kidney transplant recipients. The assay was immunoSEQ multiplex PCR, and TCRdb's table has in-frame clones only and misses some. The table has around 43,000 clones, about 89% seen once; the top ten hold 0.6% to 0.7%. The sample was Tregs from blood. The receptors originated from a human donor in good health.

This CDR3 reads CATSRSPDSTDTQYF. Written as DNA, the CDR3 is TGTGCCACCAGCAGATCGCCTGATAGCACAGATACGCAGTATTTT. The chain employs TRBV15 and TRBJ2-3; no definite D call. V dropped 2 bases and J dropped 0 bases, with 9 bases sitting between them. The CDR3 is 15 residues long. The V gene's germline CDR1 is LNHNV and CDR2 YYDKDF (reference sequence).

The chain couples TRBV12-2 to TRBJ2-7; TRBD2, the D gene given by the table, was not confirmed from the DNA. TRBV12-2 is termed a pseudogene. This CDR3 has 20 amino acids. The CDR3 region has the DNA TGTGCAAGTCGCTTACCGGACAATTTTCTAGCGGCCAAGGGGTCCTACGAGCAGTACTTC. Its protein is CASRLPDNFLAAKGSYEQYF.

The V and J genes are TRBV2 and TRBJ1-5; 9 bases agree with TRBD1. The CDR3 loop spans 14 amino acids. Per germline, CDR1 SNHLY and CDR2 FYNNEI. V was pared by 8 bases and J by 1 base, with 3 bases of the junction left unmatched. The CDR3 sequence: CASGQGISNQPQHF. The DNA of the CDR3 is TGTGCCAGCGGACAGGGGATCAGCAATCAGCCCCAGCATTTT.

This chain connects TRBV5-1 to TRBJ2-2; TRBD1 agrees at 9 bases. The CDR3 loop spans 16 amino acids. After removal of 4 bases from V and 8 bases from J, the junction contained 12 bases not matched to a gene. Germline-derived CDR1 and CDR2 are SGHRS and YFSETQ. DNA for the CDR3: TGCGCCAGCAGCCCCCGCCGGGACAGGGTTTCGGGGGAGCTGTTTTTT. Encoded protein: CASSPRRDRVSGELFF.

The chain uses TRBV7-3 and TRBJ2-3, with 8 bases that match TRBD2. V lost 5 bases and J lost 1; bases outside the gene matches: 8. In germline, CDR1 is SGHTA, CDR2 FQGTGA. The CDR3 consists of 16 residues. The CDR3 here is CASSQREGPGTDTQYF. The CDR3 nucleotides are TGTGCCAGCAGCCAACGGGAGGGGCCCGGCACAGATACGCAGTATTTT.

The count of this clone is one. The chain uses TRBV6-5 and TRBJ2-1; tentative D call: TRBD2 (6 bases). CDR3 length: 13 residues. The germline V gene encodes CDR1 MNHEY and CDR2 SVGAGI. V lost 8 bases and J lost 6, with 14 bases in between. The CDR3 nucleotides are TGTGCCAGCTGCGGGATCGGGCGCAATGAGCAGTTCTTC. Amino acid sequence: CASCGIGRNEQFF.

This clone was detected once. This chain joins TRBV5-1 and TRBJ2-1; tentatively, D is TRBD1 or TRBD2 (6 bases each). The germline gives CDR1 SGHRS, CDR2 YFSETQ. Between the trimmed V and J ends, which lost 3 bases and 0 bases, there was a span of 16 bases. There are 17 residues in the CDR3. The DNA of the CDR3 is TGCGCCAGCAGCTCCCCCACCGGGGGCCGCTCCTACAATGAGCAGTTCTTC. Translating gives CASSSPTGGRSYNEQFF.

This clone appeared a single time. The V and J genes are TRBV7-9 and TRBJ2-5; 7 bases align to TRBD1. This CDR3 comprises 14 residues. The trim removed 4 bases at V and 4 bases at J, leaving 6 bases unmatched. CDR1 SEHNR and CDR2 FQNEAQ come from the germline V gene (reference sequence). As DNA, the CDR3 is TGTGCCAGCAGCTCGCCAGACAGGGCAGAGACCCAGTACTTC. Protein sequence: CASSSPDRAETQYF.

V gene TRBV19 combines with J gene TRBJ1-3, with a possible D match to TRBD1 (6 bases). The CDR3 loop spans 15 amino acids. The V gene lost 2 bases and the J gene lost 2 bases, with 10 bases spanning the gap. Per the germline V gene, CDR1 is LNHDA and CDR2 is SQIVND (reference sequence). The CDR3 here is CASSITGRTGNTIYF. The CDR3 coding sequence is TGTGCCAGTAGTATAACAGGGCGGACTGGAAACACCATATATTTT.

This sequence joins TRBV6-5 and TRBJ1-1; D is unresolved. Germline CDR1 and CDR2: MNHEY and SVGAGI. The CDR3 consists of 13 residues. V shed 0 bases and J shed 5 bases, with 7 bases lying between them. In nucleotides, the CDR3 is TGTGCCAGCAGTTACTCGACGGGGACTGAAGCTTTCTTT. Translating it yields CASSYSTGTEAFF.

The CDR3 spells CATSREMGASYEQYF. DNA for the CDR3: TGTGCCACCAGCAGAGAGATGGGGGCCTCCTACGAGCAGTACTTC. V is TRBV15 and J is TRBJ2-7; D perhaps matches TRBD1 (6 bases). Germline-derived CDR1 and CDR2 are LNHNV and YYDKDF (reference sequence). The CDR3 is 15 residues long. Trimming took 0 bases from V and 0 from J, leaving 9 bases between them.

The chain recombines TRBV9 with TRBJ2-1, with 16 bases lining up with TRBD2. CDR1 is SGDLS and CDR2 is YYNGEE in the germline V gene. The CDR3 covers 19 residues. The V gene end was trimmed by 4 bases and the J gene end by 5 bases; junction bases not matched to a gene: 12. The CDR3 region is CASSFNTGTSGGANNEQFF. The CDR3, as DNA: TGTGCCAGCAGCTTCAACACCGGGACTAGCGGGGGGGCGAACAATGAGCAGTTCTTC.

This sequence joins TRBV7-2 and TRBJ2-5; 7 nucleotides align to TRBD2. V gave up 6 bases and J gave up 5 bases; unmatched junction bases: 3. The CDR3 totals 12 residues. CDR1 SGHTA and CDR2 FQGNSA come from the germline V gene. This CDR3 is CASRIGGETQYF. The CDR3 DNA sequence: TGTGCCAGCAGGATCGGGGGGGAGACCCAGTACTTC.

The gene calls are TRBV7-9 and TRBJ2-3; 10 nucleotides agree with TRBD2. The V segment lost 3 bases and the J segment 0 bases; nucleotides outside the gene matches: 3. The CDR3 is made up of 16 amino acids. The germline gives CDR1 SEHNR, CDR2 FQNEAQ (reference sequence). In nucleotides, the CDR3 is TGTGCCAGCAGCTTCTGGACTAGCGGAAGCACAGATACGCAGTATTTT. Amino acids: CASSFWTSGSTDTQYF.

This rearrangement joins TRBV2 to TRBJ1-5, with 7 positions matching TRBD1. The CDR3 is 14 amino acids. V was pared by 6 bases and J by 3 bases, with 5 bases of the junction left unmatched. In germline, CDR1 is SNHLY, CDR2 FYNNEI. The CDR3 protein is CASRGQATNQPQHF. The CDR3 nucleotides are TGTGCCAGCAGAGGACAGGCGACCAATCAGCCCCAGCATTTT.

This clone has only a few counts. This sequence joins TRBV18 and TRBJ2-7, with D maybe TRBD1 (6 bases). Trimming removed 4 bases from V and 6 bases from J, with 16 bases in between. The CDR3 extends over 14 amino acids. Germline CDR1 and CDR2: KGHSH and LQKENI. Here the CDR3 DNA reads TGTGCCAGCTCACAATACACAGGGCGAGGCGAGCAGTACTTC. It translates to CASSQYTGRGEQYF.

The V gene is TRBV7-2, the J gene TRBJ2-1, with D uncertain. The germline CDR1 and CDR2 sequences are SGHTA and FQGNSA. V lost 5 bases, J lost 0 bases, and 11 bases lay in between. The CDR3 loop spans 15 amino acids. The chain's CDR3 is CASSDWRSSYNEQFF. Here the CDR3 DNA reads TGTGCCAGCAGCGACTGGCGGAGCTCCTACAATGAGCAGTTCTTC. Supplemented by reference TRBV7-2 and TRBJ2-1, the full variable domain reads GAGVSQSPSNKVTEKGKDVELRCDPISGHTALYWYRQSLGQGLEFLIYFQGNSAPDKSGLPSDRFSAERTGGSVSTLTIQRTQQEDSAVYLCASSDWRSSYNEQFFGPGTRLTVL.

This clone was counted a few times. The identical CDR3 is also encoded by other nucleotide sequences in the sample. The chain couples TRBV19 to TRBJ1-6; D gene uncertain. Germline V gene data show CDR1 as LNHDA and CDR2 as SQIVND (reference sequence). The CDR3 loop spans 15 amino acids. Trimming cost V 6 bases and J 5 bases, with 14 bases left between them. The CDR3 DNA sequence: TGTGCCAGTAGACGAGGGTCTCTTAATAATTCACCCCTCCACTTT. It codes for CASRRGSLNNSPLHF.